This T cell receptor beta chain was sequenced for a study of blood T cell repertoires in COVID-19. On the study more broadly: Samples representing acute and convalescent COVID-19 were sourced from the United States, Italy and Spain. In each case, the material was cDNA or gDNA derived from T cells, B-cell-depleted T cells, or PBMCs.

The CDR3 totals 14 residues. CDR1 is SGHRS and CDR2 is YFSETQ in the germline V gene. In the source study's methods: Amplification from reference gene primers served as the basis for estimated nucleated cell counts. The method was immunoSEQ multiplex PCR; TCRdb's version includes in-frame clones alone and lacks a portion of them. V, J and clone size are taken as reported in that table, and D and trimming were inferred from the DNA itself. The sample has about 190,000 clones; nearly 90% are singletons. This clone has more than one count but fewer than ten. The junction departs from the called germline gene at one end, perhaps through a read error.

This chain links TRBV5-1 with TRBJ2-5, with 12 bases that match TRBD2. This clonotype was sampled from a middle-aged man with acute or convalescent COVID-19. Sequenced material: peripheral blood. The CDR3 nucleotides read TGCGCCAGCAGCTTGAATCTAGCGGGGGGGTCCCCCGACTTC. Translating it yields CASSLNLAGGSPDF.